This TCR beta chain was observed in a study of blood T cell repertoires in COVID-19. Looking at the study overall: Whether acute or convalescent, the COVID-19 samples came from the United States, Italy and Spain. PBMCs, B-cell-depleted T cells, or T cells were the source of the cDNA or gDNA that made up the material.

CDR1 MNHEY and CDR2 SMNVEV come from the germline V gene (reference sequence). V shed 6 bases and J 2 bases; nucleotides not matched to a gene: 17. The CDR3 is 19 residues long. Source study methods: Estimation of nucleated cell counts was performed using reference gene primer amplification. This table comes from immunoSEQ multiplex PCR, and its TCRdb copy is limited to in-frame clones, with some not included. V, J and clone size reflect that table, while D and trimming were determined from the DNA. The sample holds 71,000 or so clones, about four fifths seen once. The V gene is TRBV27, the J gene TRBJ2-7; 12 bases line up with TRBD2. This clonotype was obtained from a man aged 65 to 85 with acute or convalescent COVID-19. Sequencing was carried out using peripheral blood. CDR3 sequence: CASRPTSGSSERSPYEQYF. The CDR3 coding sequence is TGTGCCAGCAGACCGACTAGCGGGAGCTCAGAACGGAGCCCCTACGAGCAGTACTTC.